The source of this TCR beta chain is a study of T-cell reconstitution after alpha-beta-depleted transplantation in children. This clonotype has ten or more counts. Its target is unknown. CDR3 length: 18 amino acids. V lost 6 bases to trimming and J lost 4 bases; unmatched junction nucleotides: 17. Points from the study as a whole: After transplant, at about two months, alpha-beta T cells were reportedly derived from several hundred expanded graft clones. Some patients' high day-60 TCRbeta diversity was attributed to recipient cells surviving conditioning. Once a year had passed after transplant, T-cell counts and diversity came mostly from newly produced T cells.

This sample's TCRbeta library carried unique molecular identifier barcodes. TCRdb independently ran MiXCR on the PCR reads; one entry per CDR3 protein. The data contain about 640,000 distinct CDR3 sequences, under 15% of them seen just once; the ten biggest clones take up roughly 2.3%. The chain recombines TRBV12-3 or TRBV12-4 with TRBJ2-7; 11 bases match TRBD1. The sequence derives from a male patient younger than 18 who had a stem cell transplant for acute myeloid leukemia, so the T cells may come from the graft donor. This sample comprised PBMCs, mostly from graft donor cells, obtained 360 days after TCRalphabeta/CD19-depleted stem cell transplant. The CDR3 nucleotides read TGTGCCAGCAGCTTAATACGCCGGGACAGGGGGAACCCATACGAGCAGTACTTC. This codes for CASSLIRRDRGNPYEQYF.